Listed here are 21 T cell receptor beta chains from one sample, sequenced in a study of T cell repertoires in cytomegalovirus infection. The antigens of these receptors remain unknown. TCRdb recomputed calls from the reads with MiXCR, one row per CDR3 protein. The sample lists about 900,000 distinct CDR3 sequences, around 32% occurring once. Here the sequenced sample was cultured CD8+ T cells from PBMCs, taken from culture after CMV antigen stimulation. The receptor set was obtained from a human donor in good health (CMV status not recorded). Some clones in this sample may be carry-over from other donors' samples.

The J gene is TRBJ1-1, the V gene TRBV7-9; D is unresolved. Trimming took 1 base from V and 5 from J, leaving 14 bases between them. Looked up from germline, CDR1 is SEHNR and CDR2 is FQNEAQ (reference sequence). This CDR3 is built from 15 residues. The CDR3: CASSLGPAFRTEAFF. Written as DNA, the CDR3 is TGTGCCAGCAGCTTAGGCCCGGCTTTTAGGACTGAAGCTTTCTTT.

This clonotype occurred a few times. This rearrangement joins TRBV19 to TRBJ2-3; TRBD2 agrees at 13 bases. From germline, CDR1 is LNHDA and CDR2 SQIVND (reference sequence). There are 16 residues in the CDR3. V lost 7 bases to trimming and J lost 6 bases; unmatched junction nucleotides: 10. CDR3 residues: CASIGGLAGAKDTQYF. In DNA, the CDR3 is TGTGCCAGTATCGGAGGACTAGCGGGGGCTAAGGATACGCAGTATTTT.

The chain combines TRBV7-2 with TRBJ1-3; the D is unclear. The germline CDR1 and CDR2 sequences are SGHTA and FQGNSA. V lost 3 bases and J 3 bases, leaving 12 bases between the germline ends. There are 15 residues in the CDR3. The CDR3 here is CASSFPSLDGNTIYF. The CDR3, as DNA: TGTGCCAGCAGCTTTCCCTCATTGGATGGAAACACCATATATTTT.

CDR3 nucleotide sequence: TGTGCCAGCACCTTGCCGGGTTTAAGGGACTATGGCTACACCTTC. It codes for CASTLPGLRDYGYTF. The chain combines TRBV6-2 or TRBV6-3 with TRBJ1-2; no firm D call. Trimming left V 7 bases short and J 3 bases short, with 18 bases between. Germline values: CDR1 MNHEY, CDR2 SVGEGT. The CDR3 has 15 residues.

This clonotype was seen a few times. This chain uses TRBV19 with TRBJ2-3, with 8 bases lining up with TRBD1. Trimming at V came to 5 bases and at J to 1 base, leaving 5 bases not matched to a gene. Germline lookup yields CDR1 LNHDA and CDR2 SQIVND (reference sequence). The length of the CDR3 is 15 residues. The CDR3 nucleotides are TGTGCCAGTAGTGTCCAGGACAGGGGCACAGATACGCAGTATTTT. Encoded protein: CASSVQDRGTDTQYF.

This clonotype was picked up a small number of times. The J gene is TRBJ2-1, the V gene TRBV7-9, with D possibly matching TRBD2 (6 bases). V was shortened by 4 bases and J by 7 bases, with 14 bases between the two germline ends. From germline, CDR1 is SEHNR and CDR2 FQNEAQ (reference sequence). This CDR3 has 14 amino acids. The CDR3 DNA reads TGTGCCAGCAGCTCGGCGTGGGGGAGGAATGAGCAGTTCTTC. It is translated as CASSSAWGRNEQFF. Full variable domain (missing parts from reference TRBV7-9 and TRBJ2-1): DTGVSQNPRHKITKRGQNVTFRCDPISEHNRLYWYRQTLGQGPEFLTYFQNEAQLEKSRLLSDRFSAERPKGSFSTLEIQRTEQGDSAMYLCASSSAWGRNEQFFGPGTRLTVL.

The chain couples TRBV15 to TRBJ2-7, with unresolved D. The CDR3 is 13 amino acids. V was clipped by 3 bases and J by 4 bases, with 10 bases between them. Germline CDR1 LNHNV, CDR2 YYDKDF (reference sequence). In DNA form, the CDR3 reads TGTGCCACCAGCAGTGGGCATCCTTACGAGCAGTACTTC. Amino acid sequence: CATSSGHPYEQYF. Together with reference TRBV15 and TRBJ2-7, the CDR3 gives the full variable domain: DAMVIQNPRYQVTQFGKPVTLSCSQTLNHNVMYWYQQKSSQAPKLLFHYYDKDFNNEADTPDNFQSRRPNTSFCFLDIRSPGLGDTAMYLCATSSGHPYEQYFGPGTRLTVT.

Notes on this clonotype: Because it lacks the conserved phenylalanine or tryptophan at the end, this CDR3 is likely a read error. The chain is built from TRBV7-2 and TRBJ1-5; D is unclear. The CDR3 totals 11 residues. V gave up 5 bases and J gave up 9 bases, with 8 bases separating them. In germline, CDR1 is SGHTA, CDR2 FQGNSA. CDR3 DNA sequence: TGTGCCAGCAGCACCCGGGGGCCCCAGCATTGT. This encodes CASSTRGPQHC.

This clonotype is a singleton in its sample. The chain employs TRBV29-1 and TRBJ2-7, with D unclear. V lost 4 bases and J lost 0, with 10 bases in between. The CDR3 has 13 residues. Germline V lookup: CDR1 SQVTM, CDR2 ANQGSEA. CDR3 in amino acids: CSVGGGNSYEQYF. CDR3 coding DNA: TGCAGCGTTGGTGGCGGAAACTCCTACGAGCAGTACTTC.

This clonotype was recorded many times. The V gene is TRBV7-6, the J gene TRBJ1-1, with 10 bases lining up with TRBD1. Unmatched junction bases numbered 13, after V lost 2 bases and J lost 1 base. Germline V CDR1 and CDR2: SGHVS, FNYEAQ. The CDR3 has 19 amino acids. CDR3: CASSLNPSGTGAPNTEAFF. The CDR3 DNA follows: TGTGCCAGCAGCTTAAACCCATCGGGGACAGGGGCGCCGAACACTGAAGCTTTCTTT.

This clonotype occurred a few times. The chain uses TRBV12-5 and TRBJ2-3, with TRBD2 matching over 10 bases. The CDR3 totals 15 residues. With V trimmed by 6 bases and J by 1 base, 4 bases remained unmatched. The germline gives CDR1 LGHNT, CDR2 FRNRAP. CDR3 sequence: CASGIGTSGTDTQYF. The CDR3 DNA sequence: TGTGCTAGTGGAATCGGGACTAGCGGCACAGATACGCAGTATTTT.

The CDR3 DNA sequence: TGTGCCAGCAGCTTAGGTCCGAGGGGCTACGAGCAGTACTTC. Amino acid sequence: CASSLGPRGYEQYF. The V and J genes are TRBV7-4 and TRBJ2-7; D possibly uses TRBD1 or TRBD2 (5 bases each). V lost 1 base and J lost 3, with 10 bases in between. Germline V CDR1 and CDR2: SGHVT, SQSDAQ. This CDR3 comprises 14 residues. Full variable domain (outside the CDR3, taken from reference TRBV7-4 and TRBJ2-7): GAGVSQSPRYKVAKRGRDVALRCDSISGHVTLYWYRQTLGQGSEVLTYSQSDAQRDKSGRPSGRFSAERPERSVSTLKIQRTEQGDSAVYLCASSLGPRGYEQYFGPGTRLTVT.

The chain couples TRBV4-1 to TRBJ1-6; 7 bases line up with TRBD1. Trimming at V came to 6 bases and at J to 10 bases, leaving 9 bases not matched to a gene. Germline V gene data show CDR1 as MGHRA and CDR2 as YSYEKL. The CDR3 spans 14 residues. The CDR3 protein is CASRPPGQESPLHF. CDR3 nucleotide sequence: TGCGCCAGCAGGCCACCTGGACAGGAGTCACCCCTCCACTTT.

This clonotype was observed a handful of times. The chain has TRBV15 and TRBJ1-1; D is uncertain. CDR1 and CDR2 (germline): LNHNV, YYDKDF (reference sequence). V dropped 9 bases and J dropped 0 bases, with 11 bases sitting between them. The CDR3 length is 13 residues. This CDR3 is CATFGRLNTEAFF. DNA for the CDR3: TGTGCCACTTTCGGGCGTTTGAACACTGAAGCTTTCTTT.

This clonotype was seen repeatedly, ten times or more. The chain combines TRBV7-6 with TRBJ2-3, with 12 bases identical to TRBD2. The ends lost 2 bases at V and 6 bases at J; junction bases unmatched: 15. CDR1 is SGHVS, CDR2 FNYEAQ, per germline. The CDR3 has 19 amino acids. CDR3 residues: CASSLRLAGAPTEADTQYF. In nucleotides, the CDR3 is TGTGCCAGCAGCTTAAGACTAGCGGGGGCCCCGACTGAGGCGGATACGCAGTATTTT.

In this sample, this clonotype turned up a few times. This chain connects TRBV7-6 to TRBJ2-4; 10 bases are shared with TRBD2. The germline V gene has CDR1 SGHVS and CDR2 FNYEAQ. The ends lost 2 bases at V and 3 bases at J; junction bases unmatched: 4. CDR3 length: 16 residues. DNA of the CDR3: TGTGCCAGCAGCTTATTAGCGGGGGGTGACAAAAACATTCAGTACTTC. Amino acid sequence: CASSLLAGGDKNIQYF.

This clonotype was picked up a small number of times. The V gene is TRBV7-8, the J gene TRBJ1-4; tentative D call: TRBD1 (6 bases). The CDR3 loop spans 18 amino acids. V lost 2 bases, J lost 6 bases, and 22 bases lay in between. CDR1 and CDR2 from the germline V gene are SGHVS and FQNEAQ. DNA of the CDR3: TGTGCCAGCAGCTTAAGTCCGGGCTACAGGGAATGGGATGAAAAACTGTTTTTT. As protein: CASSLSPGYREWDEKLFF.

The chain combines TRBV6-6 with TRBJ2-7; 8 positions match TRBD1. This CDR3 is built from 17 residues. V trimming: 5 bases; J trimming: 5 bases; junction bases outside the gene matches: 17. Germline values: CDR1 MNHNY, CDR2 SVGAGI (reference sequence). The CDR3 sequence: CASSNPVATGEVDEQYV. DNA for the CDR3: TGTGCCAGCAGTAACCCGGTAGCGACAGGGGAGGTGGACGAGCAGTACGTC.

The chain employs TRBV7-9 and TRBJ2-1, with 7 bases aligning to TRBD1. Germline V lookup: CDR1 SEHNR, CDR2 FQNEAQ (reference sequence). This CDR3 comprises 16 residues. J lost 8 bases, V lost 4 bases, and 14 bases had no gene match. CDR3 in amino acids: CASSSLMKGAYDEQFF. The CDR3 DNA reads as TGTGCCAGCAGCTCCCTTATGAAGGGGGCATACGATGAGCAGTTCTTC.

This clonotype was recorded many times. V and J are TRBV7-2 and TRBJ2-1; D remains ambiguous. The ends were cut back, 0 bases at V and 6 bases at J, with 12 bases in the middle. This CDR3 has 15 residues. Germline CDR1 is SGHTA and CDR2 is FQGNSA. The CDR3 region is CASSLAEIPPNEQFF. The DNA of the CDR3 is TGTGCCAGCAGCTTAGCGGAAATTCCCCCCAATGAGCAGTTCTTC. Combining the CDR3 with reference TRBV7-2 and TRBJ2-1 gives the whole variable domain GAGVSQSPSNKVTEKGKDVELRCDPISGHTALYWYRQSLGQGLEFLIYFQGNSAPDKSGLPSDRFSAERTGGSVSTLTIQRTQQEDSAVYLCASSLAEIPPNEQFFGPGTRLTVL.

The chain has TRBV29-1 and TRBJ2-3, with D maybe TRBD2 (6 bases). In germline, CDR1 is SQVTM, CDR2 ANQGSEA. The CDR3 is made up of 15 amino acids. The ends were cut back, 7 bases at V and 6 bases at J, with 23 bases in the middle. The CDR3 sequence is CSAPGEEGEGDTQYF. The CDR3 region has the DNA TGCAGCGCCCCCGGTGAGGAGGGTGAAGGGGATACGCAGTATTTT.